These 19 T cell receptor beta chains originate from one sample sequenced in a study of cytomegalovirus exposure and HLA in healthy donors. The study ran its PCR with 60 Vbeta and 13 Jbeta primers. The repertoire was sequenced with immunoSEQ multiplex PCR; TCRdb's copy has only in-frame clones and lacks some. The sample records about 160,000 clones, about 77% being singletons. The specimen was PBMCs. Receptors originate from a man aged 18 to 29 in good health and CMV-seropositive.

Worth noting for this clone: The junction departs from the called germline gene at one end, perhaps through a read error. The chain combines TRBV29-1 with TRBJ1-1; TRBD1 might be the D (6 bases). Germline assignment: CDR1 SQVTM and CDR2 ANQGSEA. The CDR3 runs to 15 residues. The CDR3 bases are TGCAGCGTGGAAGGGACACCTACTATGAACACTGAAGCTTTCTTT. The encoded protein is CSVEGTPTMNTEAFF. Full variable domain (rest looked up from reference TRBV29-1 and TRBJ1-1): SAVISQKPSRDICQRGTSLTIQCQVDSQVTMMFWYRQQPGQSLTLIATANQGSEATYESGFVIDKFPISRPNLTFSTLTVSNMSPEDSSIYLCSVEGTPTMNTEAFFGQGTRLTVV.

This clone was seen a single time. V is TRBV7-6 and J is TRBJ2-7; 8 bases agree with TRBD1. After removal of 5 bases from V and 5 bases from J, the junction contained 5 bases not matched to a gene. CDR3 size: 13 residues. Germline V gives CDR1 SGHVS, CDR2 FNYEAQ. The CDR3 DNA follows: TGTGCCAGCAGCCAACCGGACAGGGACGAGCAGTACTTC. As protein: CASSQPDRDEQYF.

The gene calls are TRBV28 and TRBJ2-5; D possibly corresponds to TRBD2 (6 bases). Germline V gene sequence: CDR1 MDHEN, CDR2 SYDVKM. This CDR3 spans 16 amino acids. The V gene lost 6 bases and the J gene lost 5 bases, with 22 bases spanning the gap. Here the CDR3 DNA reads TGTGCCAGCAGCCCGGGTGATAGTAGCGGAGAGGAGACCCAGTACTTC. Residues: CASSPGDSSGEETQYF.

This clone has a single count. The chain combines TRBV7-9 with TRBJ2-2, with a weak D call TRBD1 (6 bases). The CDR3 runs 16 residues. V shed 3 bases and J shed 6 bases, with 17 bases lying between them. CDR1 is SEHNR, CDR2 FQNEAQ, per germline (reference sequence). CDR3 nucleotide sequence: TGTGCCAGCAGCTTTGATGGACAGAGAGAGGCCGGGGAGCTGTTTTTT. Amino acids: CASSFDGQREAGELFF. Together with reference TRBV7-9 and TRBJ2-2, the CDR3 gives the full variable domain: DTGVSQNPRHKITKRGQNVTFRCDPISEHNRLYWYRQTLGQGPEFLTYFQNEAQLEKSRLLSDRFSAERPKGSFSTLEIQRTEQGDSAMYLCASSFDGQREAGELFFGEGSRLTVL.

The rearrangement uses TRBV11-2 and TRBJ1-4, with D hard to call. Germline CDR1 is SGHAT and CDR2 is FQNNGV. Trimming left V 5 bases short and J 0 bases short, with 10 bases between. The CDR3 is 15 residues long. The CDR3 DNA reads TGTGCCAGCAGCCCCCTCAGCGCAACTAATGAAAAACTGTTTTTT. Protein product: CASSPLSATNEKLFF.

The chain links TRBV6-5 to TRBJ1-3, with no clear D. The CDR3 is 16 residues long. Per germline, CDR1 MNHEY and CDR2 SVGAGI. V shed 2 bases and J shed 8 bases, with 19 bases lying between them. The CDR3 here is CASSYTLTLKVDTIYF. The CDR3 coding sequence is TGTGCCAGCAGTTACACCTTGACTCTAAAGGTGGACACCATATATTTT.

The rearrangement joins TRBV30 to TRBJ1-2; D perhaps matches TRBD1 (6 bases). Germline loops: CDR1 GTSNPN, CDR2 SVGIG (reference sequence). Trimming stripped 4 bases from V and 7 bases from J, with 16 bases between. CDR3 size: 13 residues. CDR3 in amino acids: CAWTYRESSGYTF. The CDR3 region has the DNA TGTGCCTGGACCTACAGGGAATCTAGTGGCTACACCTTC.

V and J are TRBV5-1 and TRBJ2-2; D possibly corresponds to TRBD2 (5 bases). The V gene lost 0 bases and the J gene lost 4 bases, with 13 bases spanning the gap. Germline assignment: CDR1 SGHRS and CDR2 YFSETQ. CDR3 length: 16 amino acids. This chain's CDR3 is CASSLGGSVGTGELFF. The CDR3 coding sequence is TGCGCCAGCAGCTTGGGAGGGTCGGTTGGCACCGGGGAGCTGTTTTTT.

CDR3 sequence (DNA): TGTGCCAGTACTCTGATCTCCGGGGGAAACACTGAAGCTTTCTTT. It specifies CASTLISGGNTEAFF. The gene calls are TRBV19 and TRBJ1-1, with D tentatively TRBD1 (5 bases). V lost 7 bases, J lost 2 bases, and 17 bases lay in between. The V gene's germline CDR1 is LNHDA and CDR2 SQIVND (reference sequence). CDR3 size: 15 residues.

The chain combines TRBV4-1 with TRBJ1-1, with no clear D. Germline CDR1 reads MGHRA; CDR2 reads YSYEKL. Trimming removed 1 base from V and 0 bases from J, with 15 bases in between. The CDR3 runs to 17 residues. Here the CDR3 reads CASSQGYQRQMNTEAFF. CDR3 DNA sequence: TGCGCCAGCAGCCAAGGTTATCAGCGCCAGATGAACACTGAAGCTTTCTTT.

This chain joins TRBV10-3 and TRBJ2-7; possibly TRBD1 for D (6 bases). The germline CDR1 and CDR2 sequences are ENHRY and SYGVKD. The CDR3 length is 15 residues. The V end lost 3 bases, the J end lost 0 bases, and 12 bases lay between the germline ends. The CDR3 DNA sequence: TGTGCCATCAGTGAAACAGGGTCCCCCTCCTACGAGCAGTACTTC. This codes for CAISETGSPSYEQYF.

V gene TRBV11-2 combines with J gene TRBJ1-1; 7 bases agree with TRBD1. Trimming removed 5 bases from V and 1 base from J; junction bases left unmatched: 10. The CDR3 length is 16 residues. Germline V CDR1 and CDR2: SGHAT, FQNNGV. The CDR3 DNA sequence: TGTGCCAGCAGCCCCGGCGTCAGGGGGTCGAACACTGAAGCTTTCTTT. Protein: CASSPGVRGSNTEAFF.

This clone appeared a few times. This chain's CDR3 is CASSESSWRQGGDTQYF. CDR3 nucleotide sequence: TGCGCCAGCAGTGAGTCTTCCTGGCGGCAGGGGGGCGATACGCAGTATTTT. This chain connects TRBV10-2 to TRBJ2-3; tentatively, D is TRBD1 (7 bases). Trimming took off 0 bases at V and 6 bases at J, with 19 bases between the two ends. The length of the CDR3 is 17 residues. Per the germline V gene, CDR1 is WSHSY and CDR2 is SAAADI.

V and J are TRBV7-2 and TRBJ2-7; TRBD2 aligns across 7 bases. The CDR3 length is 14 residues. V lost 4 bases and J lost 2; bases outside the gene matches: 5. Germline V gives CDR1 SGHTA, CDR2 FQGNSA. CDR3 region: CASSSSGGAYEQYF. The CDR3 DNA sequence: TGTGCCAGCAGCTCTAGTGGGGGGGCCTACGAGCAGTACTTC.

The chain combines TRBV7-3 with TRBJ1-2; tentatively, D is TRBD1 (6 bases). V lost 1 base, J lost 6 bases, and 12 bases lay in between. This CDR3 has 14 amino acids. In germline, CDR1 is SGHTA, CDR2 FQGTGA. The CDR3 DNA reads TGTGCCAGCAGCTTAAACCACAGGGAGAATGGCTACACCTTC. Translated: CASSLNHRENGYTF.

This clone turned up a few times. The V gene is TRBV12-5, the J gene TRBJ2-3; D is perhaps TRBD2 (5 bases). Trimming took off 2 bases at V and 2 bases at J, with 17 bases between the two ends. The germline CDR1 and CDR2 sequences are LGHNT and FRNRAP. The CDR3 runs to 17 residues. The CDR3: CASGLLKTSGVTDTQYF. Written as DNA, the CDR3 is TGTGCTAGTGGTTTGCTCAAAACTAGTGGGGTCACAGATACGCAGTATTTT.

This chain joins TRBV5-1 and TRBJ1-2, with 7 positions matching TRBD1. V gave up 3 bases and J gave up 8 bases; unmatched junction bases: 7. The germline CDR1 and CDR2 sequences are SGHRS and YFSETQ. This CDR3 contains 13 residues. The CDR3 protein is CASSWEGGGGYTF. Written as DNA, the CDR3 is TGCGCCAGCAGCTGGGAAGGGGGCGGCGGCTACACCTTC.

This clone was recorded once. The chain uses TRBV15 and TRBJ2-1; the match to TRBD1 covers 9 bases. J lost 8 bases, V lost 5 bases, and 7 bases had no gene match. The CDR3 sequence is 14 residues long. From germline, CDR1 is LNHNV and CDR2 YYDKDF (reference sequence). The CDR3 here is CATSGDREGDEQFF. The CDR3 DNA sequence: TGTGCCACCAGCGGGGACAGGGAGGGCGATGAGCAGTTCTTC.

V gene TRBV5-3 combines with J gene TRBJ1-4; tentatively, D is TRBD1 (6 bases). TRBV5-3 counts as an open reading frame of uncertain function. This CDR3 region has 16 residues. Trimming left V 0 bases short and J 0 bases short, with 9 bases between. The CDR3 loop reads CARSLDRDATNEKLFF. As DNA, the CDR3 is TGTGCCAGAAGCTTGGACAGGGATGCAACTAATGAAAAACTGTTTTTT.